This T cell receptor beta chain derives from a study of T-cell memory formation after mild COVID-19. Study-wide background: The TCR clusters were mostly specific to one donor.

Study outcomes and limitations: Cross-reactive memory seemingly joined, as some responding clones were found in pre-infection memory. Largely, contracting CD4+ clones fell within CM and EM, and contracting CD8+ clones within EMRA.

5'RACE with constant-segment primers yielded barcoded, UMI-tagged TCR alpha and TCR beta cDNA libraries. TCRdb called the 5' RACE reads again in MiXCR, with one record for every CDR3 protein. The data contain under 250,000 distinct CDR3 sequences, approximately 15% of them singletons. Germline V lookup: CDR1 MNHEY, CDR2 SVGAGI. The CDR3 runs 14 residues. Between the trimmed V and J ends, which lost 2 bases and 7 bases, there was a span of 11 bases. To note about this clonotype: What it binds is unknown.

The gene calls are TRBV6-5 and TRBJ2-2; D ambiguous. The receptor comes from an adult woman who had mild COVID-19 (a few samples of this study predate the infection). Cell type and time point are not known. Material: PBMCs or a T cell subset sorted from them (not recorded which). CDR3 protein: CASSYNALGGELFF. In nucleotides, the CDR3 is TGTGCCAGCAGTTACAACGCCCTCGGCGGGGAGCTGTTTTTT.